These T cell receptor beta chains were read from a single sample in a study of control samples from healthy donors and cancer patients. Method: immunoSEQ multiplex PCR; TCRdb's copy keeps in-frame clones and lacks some. The data contain 120,000 or so clones, around 87% of them singletons. Sequenced material: blood. The origin of the receptors is a man aged 60-69 years in good health. Both conserved end residues are trimmed from each CDR3. Fields, in order: clone size, V gene, J gene, CDR3 protein. The size field is filled for only some rows; it gives once, few, many or a size class.

-	TRBV28	TRBJ1-2	ASSGTGTDYGYT
-	TRBV28	TRBJ1-2	ASSLGTASYGYT
-	TRBV19	TRBJ1-5	ASRRGGNQPQH
-	TRBV11-3	TRBJ2-1	ASSLDGGGADEQF
-	TRBV19	TRBJ1-6	ASSIGRSPLH
-	TRBV28	TRBJ2-7	ASSFPSPYEQY
-	TRBV12-3/TRBV12-4	TRBJ2-4	ASGSTRGIQY
-	TRBV6-5	TRBJ1-1	ASSLQGTEAF
-	TRBV5-6	TRBJ1-3	ASSLLSSGNTIY
-	TRBV7-9	TRBJ2-7	ASSLRGGDSYEQY
-	TRBV14	TRBJ2-7	ASSQVWEMQY
-	TRBV28	TRBJ2-2	ASRILWGPGGFGELF
-	TRBV19	TRBJ1-5	ASTNTGLQPQH
few	TRBV6-2/TRBV6-3	TRBJ1-6	ASSYSQRGNSPLH
-	TRBV10-2	TRBJ1-2	ASSEGIYGYT
-	TRBV4-1	TRBJ1-4	ASSPMGRTTNEKLF
-	TRBV7-9	TRBJ1-3	ASSPYDLSSGNTIY
-	TRBV18	TRBJ2-1	ASSPTGTGYNEQF
-	TRBV6-5	TRBJ1-1	ASSYSGAGAQTEAF
-	TRBV18	TRBJ1-2	ASSQEFYGYT
-	TRBV18	TRBJ1-1	ASSPQGIGLNTEAF
few	TRBV19	TRBJ2-1	ASSSGVSYNEQF
-	TRBV4-2	TRBJ1-2	ASSQDPGTGGGSYGYT
-	TRBV10-1	TRBJ2-7	ASSMTDTYEQY